Listed below are T cell receptor beta chains from one sample, sequenced in a study of shared clonotypes between healthy human individuals. Produced via immunoSEQ multiplex PCR; TCRdb's table is partial and in-frame only. The repertoire includes 1.5 million to 1.9 million clones, roughly 98% of them detected once, and about 0.45% sits in the top ten. The sequenced material came from naive CD4+ T cells sorted from blood. The receptors stem from a man aged 30-40 years in good health. CDR3s include the opening cysteine and the closing phenylalanine or tryptophan. The order of the fields is CDR3 protein, V gene, clone size, J gene. Expanded clones are given a class, and other clones once, few, many or no size at all.

cdr3_aa: CSVEPNPPGELFF; v_call: TRBV29-1; clone_size: -; j_call: TRBJ2-2
cdr3_aa: CASSPIVGMVETQYF; v_call: TRBV18; clone_size: -; j_call: TRBJ2-5
cdr3_aa: CSVNTGGYGNRERSYEQYF; v_call: TRBV29-1; clone_size: -; j_call: TRBJ2-7
cdr3_aa: CARSNGTGDEQYF; v_call: TRBV5-3; clone_size: -; j_call: TRBJ2-7
cdr3_aa: CASSRGHGGTNTGELFF; v_call: TRBV11-2; clone_size: -; j_call: TRBJ2-2
cdr3_aa: CASSERGTNEKLFF; v_call: TRBV2; clone_size: once; j_call: TRBJ1-4
cdr3_aa: CAWSLGVPGELFF; v_call: TRBV30; clone_size: -; j_call: TRBJ2-2
cdr3_aa: CASSFTGQGGYQPQHF; v_call: TRBV18; clone_size: -; j_call: TRBJ1-5
cdr3_aa: CASSFGREFAYNEQFF; v_call: TRBV11-3; clone_size: -; j_call: TRBJ2-1
cdr3_aa: CASSPTERASYEQYF; v_call: TRBV18; clone_size: -; j_call: TRBJ2-7
cdr3_aa: CASSPRQETQYF; v_call: TRBV18; clone_size: -; j_call: TRBJ2-5
cdr3_aa: CASSIGVAGIGTFF; v_call: TRBV19; clone_size: -; j_call: TRBJ1-1
cdr3_aa: CASSYFDRDGNTIYF; v_call: TRBV6-7; clone_size: -; j_call: TRBJ1-3
cdr3_aa: CASSPGLVRGSTDTQYF; v_call: TRBV11-3; clone_size: -; j_call: TRBJ2-3
cdr3_aa: CAISETAQVYEQYF; v_call: TRBV10-3; clone_size: -; j_call: TRBJ2-7
cdr3_aa: CASSLLLAARPDEQFF; v_call: TRBV5-1; clone_size: -; j_call: TRBJ2-1
cdr3_aa: CASSQDFGLFF; v_call: TRBV14; clone_size: once; j_call: TRBJ2-2
cdr3_aa: CATSRGQQRHLNEQFF; v_call: TRBV15; clone_size: -; j_call: TRBJ2-1
cdr3_aa: CASSFGTSSTATNEKLFF; v_call: TRBV5-1; clone_size: -; j_call: TRBJ1-4
cdr3_aa: CASRTPGLRSSYEQYF; v_call: TRBV27; clone_size: -; j_call: TRBJ2-7
cdr3_aa: CASSEGQTMPEKLFF; v_call: TRBV25-1; clone_size: -; j_call: TRBJ1-4
cdr3_aa: CASSETTKGGYTF; v_call: TRBV25-1; clone_size: -; j_call: TRBJ1-2
cdr3_aa: CATSRWGRTATDTQYF; v_call: TRBV15; clone_size: once; j_call: TRBJ2-3
cdr3_aa: CASSKGRNTDTQYF; v_call: TRBV2; clone_size: -; j_call: TRBJ2-3
cdr3_aa: CASSLGSGRANEKLFF; v_call: TRBV7-2; clone_size: -; j_call: TRBJ1-4
cdr3_aa: CASSPTSGIGTDTQYF; v_call: TRBV7-9; clone_size: -; j_call: TRBJ2-3
cdr3_aa: CAWSSSYEQYF; v_call: TRBV30; clone_size: -; j_call: TRBJ2-7
cdr3_aa: CASRGPRKSSSYNEQFF; v_call: TRBV5-6; clone_size: -; j_call: TRBJ2-1
cdr3_aa: CASSPDTPFAGELFF; v_call: TRBV18; clone_size: -; j_call: TRBJ2-2
cdr3_aa: CASSSTRQGDEAFF; v_call: TRBV28; clone_size: -; j_call: TRBJ1-1
cdr3_aa: CATSRDPRGVSSYEQYF; v_call: TRBV15; clone_size: once; j_call: TRBJ2-7
cdr3_aa: CASSSRKVRDTQYF; v_call: TRBV27; clone_size: -; j_call: TRBJ2-3
cdr3_aa: CASSLVRSNNEQFF; v_call: TRBV7-9; clone_size: -; j_call: TRBJ2-1
cdr3_aa: CASSFRDGEYNEQFF; v_call: TRBV5-1; clone_size: -; j_call: TRBJ2-1
cdr3_aa: CASSRASGTLYNEQFF; v_call: TRBV28; clone_size: once; j_call: TRBJ2-1
cdr3_aa: CASSFLAGVGLSTGELFF; v_call: TRBV7-2; clone_size: -; j_call: TRBJ2-2
cdr3_aa: CASSSSPGRDSYSTDTQYF; v_call: TRBV7-9; clone_size: -; j_call: TRBJ2-3
cdr3_aa: CASLGGSGDTQYF; v_call: TRBV9; clone_size: -; j_call: TRBJ2-3
cdr3_aa: CASSNSGTGSQPQHF; v_call: TRBV19; clone_size: -; j_call: TRBJ1-5
cdr3_aa: CASGQSEGNQPQHF; v_call: TRBV2; clone_size: -; j_call: TRBJ1-5
cdr3_aa: CASSLLSHQETQYF; v_call: TRBV5-6; clone_size: -; j_call: TRBJ2-5
cdr3_aa: CCSYDHYEQYF; v_call: TRBV19; clone_size: -; j_call: TRBJ2-7
cdr3_aa: CASVGLAGGPRVADTQYF; v_call: TRBV2; clone_size: once; j_call: TRBJ2-3
cdr3_aa: CASSYSWAGGETQYF; v_call: TRBV6-5; clone_size: -; j_call: TRBJ2-5
cdr3_aa: CASSLSGVGGANVLTF; v_call: TRBV27; clone_size: -; j_call: TRBJ2-6
cdr3_aa: CASSSGQINYGYTF; v_call: TRBV27; clone_size: -; j_call: TRBJ1-2
cdr3_aa: CASSRQNSNQPQHF; v_call: TRBV2; clone_size: -; j_call: TRBJ1-5
cdr3_aa: CASTTITGSEQYF; v_call: TRBV6-5; clone_size: once; j_call: TRBJ2-7
cdr3_aa: CASSEALASTDTQYF; v_call: TRBV6-1; clone_size: -; j_call: TRBJ2-3
cdr3_aa: CASSKLAGGGEQYF; v_call: TRBV11-2; clone_size: once; j_call: TRBJ2-7